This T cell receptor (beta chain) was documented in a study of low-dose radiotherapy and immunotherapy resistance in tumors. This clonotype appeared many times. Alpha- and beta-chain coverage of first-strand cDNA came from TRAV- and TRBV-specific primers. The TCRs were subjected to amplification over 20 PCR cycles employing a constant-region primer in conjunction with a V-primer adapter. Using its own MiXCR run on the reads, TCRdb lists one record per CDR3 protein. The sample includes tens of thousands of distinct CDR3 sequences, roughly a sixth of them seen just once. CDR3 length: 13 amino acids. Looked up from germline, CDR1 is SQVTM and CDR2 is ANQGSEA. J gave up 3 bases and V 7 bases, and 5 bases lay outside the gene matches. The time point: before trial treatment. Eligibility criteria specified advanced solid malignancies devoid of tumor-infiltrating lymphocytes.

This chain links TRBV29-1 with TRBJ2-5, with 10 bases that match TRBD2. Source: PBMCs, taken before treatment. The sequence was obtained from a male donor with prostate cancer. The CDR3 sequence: CSGGGTSEETQYF. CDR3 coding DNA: TGCAGCGGGGGGGGGACTAGCGAAGAGACCCAGTACTTC.